These T cell receptor beta chains were read from a single sample in a study of T cells expressing NK-cell markers. From the 5' RACE reads, TCRdb lists one entry per CDR3 protein and no DNA. Its table records around 260,000 distinct CDR3 sequences. The specimen was blood T cells: a sorted CD56 or NKG2C T cell subset, CD4+ or CD8+ T cells, or bulk PBMC T cells (not recorded which). The receptors shown here come from a woman aged 18-70 years in good health. CDR3s include the opening cysteine and the closing phenylalanine or tryptophan.

v_call,j_call,cdr3_aa
TRBV6-5,TRBJ1-2,CASSYAAGRNYGYTF
TRBV18,TRBJ2-3,CASSPTPGQITDTQYF
TRBV5-6,TRBJ1-5,CASSPGGNSNQPQHF
TRBV20-1,TRBJ2-3,CSARDLAGGLGTQYF
TRBV7-3,TRBJ2-1,CASSSAARADEQFF
TRBV19,TRBJ1-5,CASSISTGFGQPQHF
TRBV7-2,TRBJ2-7,CASSRGWGAYEQYF
TRBV14,TRBJ2-2,CASSPTGTLRLTGELFF
TRBV7-9,TRBJ1-2,CASSQVGTHVYGYTF
TRBV6-1,TRBJ1-2,CASNGQVYGYTF
TRBV27,TRBJ1-5,CASRMEGLGNQPQHF
TRBV5-1,TRBJ2-3,CASSLSGGTDTQYF
TRBV30,TRBJ2-3,CAWSRLQGGPDTQYF
TRBV11-2,TRBJ2-5,CASSLGTSGRGQETQYF
TRBV4-1,TRBJ1-2,CASSHAPRTGGAHYGYTF
TRBV7-2,TRBJ2-1,CASSPIIGQNEQFF
TRBV18,TRBJ2-2,CASSPMYTGELFF
TRBV24-1,TRBJ1-1,CATSDTPIDKNTEAFF
TRBV15,TRBJ2-4,CATSRAGTVEYF
TRBV20-1,TRBJ2-1,CSAPLAGVLYNEQFF
TRBV5-1,TRBJ2-5,CASSPFRTRETQYF
TRBV5-1,TRBJ1-4,CASSSGQNNNEKLFF
TRBV4-3,TRBJ2-7,CASSPYRTGGYEQYF
TRBV6-5,TRBJ1-2,CASSLTEKPNYGYTF
TRBV5-4,TRBJ1-2,CASSPSTGNYGYTF
TRBV12-3/TRBV12-4,TRBJ2-3,CASSFGQGWADTQYF
TRBV5-6,TRBJ2-1,CASSLFNLAGRGEQFF
TRBV20-1,TRBJ2-5,CSASLGTSGRRGQETQYF
TRBV28,TRBJ2-7,CASSFQDRGRYEQYF
TRBV4-1,TRBJ1-5,CASSQGQRGHGQPQHF
TRBV2,TRBJ1-6,CASSERRPGRVPNSPLHF
TRBV19,TRBJ1-1,CASTSGRRNTEAFF
TRBV20-1,TRBJ1-6,CSAARGEGPLHF
TRBV9,TRBJ1-1,CASSVQGGGTEAFF
TRBV20-1,TRBJ2-7,CSALTSGRINEQYF
TRBV10-1,TRBJ1-1,CASSAREGGKTEAFF
TRBV7-7,TRBJ2-2,CASSEDTRIGELFF
TRBV6-2/TRBV6-3,TRBJ1-2,CASSYQTGNYGYTF
TRBV27,TRBJ1-6,CATQSGSWNSPLHF
TRBV6-6,TRBJ1-5,CASLAYSNQPQHF
TRBV28,TRBJ2-4,CASSLWGLGNIQYF
TRBV5-4,TRBJ2-5,CASMGGRQETQYF
TRBV6-1,TRBJ2-5,CASNRDISPGYF
TRBV27,TRBJ2-1,CASSPTRVSYNEQFF
TRBV7-2,TRBJ2-1,CASSLQGLEYNEQFF
TRBV24-1,TRBJ2-1,CATSDLRGSSYNEQFF
TRBV2,TRBJ2-7,CASQTRATNYEQYF
TRBV10-3,TRBJ2-5,CAISEAGLAGETQYF
TRBV11-2,TRBJ1-2,CASSLDPYGYTF